This passage covers 10 T cell receptor beta chains from one sample sequenced in a study of shared clonotypes between healthy human individuals. Measured with immunoSEQ multiplex PCR; TCRdb has only the in-frame clones, and not every one. The table lists around 2.5 million clones, more than 85% of them singletons. Sequencing used naive CD4+ T cells from PBMCs. Subset meaning: CD45RA+ positively selected. Every receptor here comes from a man between 18 and 29 years old in good health. Some clones in this sample may be carry-over from other donors' samples.

The chain combines TRBV7-3 with TRBJ2-3; 7 nucleotides match TRBD1. Germline CDR1 and CDR2: SGHTA and FQGTGA. Unmatched junction bases numbered 16, after V lost 2 bases and J lost 2 bases. This CDR3 comprises 19 residues. The DNA for the CDR3 is TGTGCCAGCAGCTTATTCGCATCAAGGGGGCTCAGTTTCACAGATACGCAGTATTTT. Amino acids: CASSLFASRGLSFTDTQYF. The full variable domain, with the rest looked up from reference TRBV7-3 and TRBJ2-3, is GAGVSQTPSNKVTEKGKYVELRCDPISGHTALYWYRQSLGQGPEFLIYFQGTGAADDSGLPNDRFFAVRPEGSVSTLKIQRTERGDSAVYLCASSLFASRGLSFTDTQYFGPGTRLTVL.

V is TRBV7-6 and J is TRBJ1-2; D unclear. This CDR3 contains 13 residues. CDR1 and CDR2 from the germline V gene are SGHVS and FNYEAQ. Trimming cost V 5 bases and J 4 bases, with 11 bases left between them. CDR3 protein: CASSPGLTYGYTF. The CDR3 nucleotides are TGTGCCAGCAGCCCCGGGTTAACCTATGGCTACACCTTC.

The genes are TRBV15 and TRBJ2-7; D may be TRBD2 (6 bases). Per the germline V gene, CDR1 is LNHNV and CDR2 is YYDKDF (reference sequence). CDR3 length equals 14 residues. V was shortened by 5 bases and J by 3 bases, with 14 bases between the two germline ends. CDR3 sequence reads: CATSRAGTDYEQYF. The DNA of the CDR3 is TGTGCCACCAGCCGCGCCGGGACTGACTACGAGCAGTACTTC.

The genes are TRBV11-2 and TRBJ2-2; unclear D gene. In germline, CDR1 is SGHAT, CDR2 FQNNGV. V was cut by 5 bases and J by 2 bases, with 12 bases left in between. This CDR3 region has 15 residues. In nucleotides, the CDR3 is TGTGCCAGCAGCCTGTGGACGGCCAACACCGGGGAGCTGTTTTTT. Translating it yields CASSLWTANTGELFF.

Here the CDR3 reads CARNREVRGNTIYF. The CDR3 DNA is TGTGCCAGGAACAGGGAGGTGCGGGGAAACACCATATATTTT. The J gene is TRBJ1-3, the V gene TRBV19, with D perhaps matching TRBD1 (6 bases). Germline V gene data show CDR1 as LNHDA and CDR2 as SQIVND (reference sequence). This CDR3 is built from 14 residues. Trimming cost V 9 bases and J 4 bases, with 16 bases left between them.

This clone was observed once. The gene calls are TRBV11-2 and TRBJ2-1; TRBD2 is a possible D gene (6 bases). Deletions cut 7 bases from V and 6 bases from J, with 19 bases between. The CDR3 extends over 15 amino acids. Germline V CDR1 and CDR2: SGHAT, FQNNGV. The CDR3 DNA follows: TGTGCCAGCACGCCAGGGACTGGTAGGTCCAATGAGCAGTTCTTC. Residues: CASTPGTGRSNEQFF.

The chain combines TRBV25-1 with TRBJ1-4; 9 nucleotides match TRBD1. Germline values: CDR1 MGHDK, CDR2 SYGVNS. The ends lost 2 bases at V and 5 bases at J; junction bases unmatched: 6. This CDR3 has 16 residues. In DNA form, the CDR3 reads TGTGCCAGCAGTGAACCAACAGGGGGCGGGAATGAAAAACTGTTTTTT. It translates to CASSEPTGGGNEKLFF.

V usage is TRBV7-2 and J usage is TRBJ1-2; D not resolved. The CDR3 sequence is 14 residues long. Germline V CDR1 and CDR2: SGHTA, FQGNSA. V lost 4 bases to trimming and J lost 8 bases, with 17 bases between them. The CDR3 protein is CASSSDWAGMGYTF. The CDR3 DNA sequence: TGTGCCAGCAGCTCGGACTGGGCCGGAATGGGCTACACCTTC.

The V gene is TRBV11-2, the J gene TRBJ1-3, with 8 positions matching TRBD1. The CDR3 has 19 residues. CDR1 SGHAT and CDR2 FQNNGV come from the germline V gene. Losses at the gene ends were 7 bases for V and 0 bases for J; bases not matched to a gene: 17. The CDR3 sequence is CASKRRLGNRGDSGNTIYF. CDR3 nucleotide sequence: TGTGCCAGCAAAAGGCGGCTGGGAAACAGGGGGGACTCTGGAAACACCATATATTTT.

This rearrangement joins TRBV6-6 to TRBJ2-1; D unclear. V dropped 0 bases and J dropped 0 bases, with 9 bases sitting between them. This CDR3 comprises 16 residues. The germline V gene has CDR1 MNHNY and CDR2 SVGAGI (reference sequence). Written as DNA, the CDR3 is TGTGCCAGCAGTTACTCTGGGCAGCGCTCCTACAATGAGCAGTTCTTC. Protein sequence: CASSYSGQRSYNEQFF.